Listed here are 32 T cell receptor beta chains from one sample, sequenced in a study of blood T cell repertoires in COVID-19. Data came from immunoSEQ multiplex PCR; TCRdb stores just in-frame clones and leaves some out. Among tens of thousands of clones listed, around 91% were seen once. The sample was peripheral blood. Source of these receptors: a human donor in a cohort sampled during active COVID-19.

The chain is built from TRBV2 and TRBJ2-7, with TRBD1 matching 8 bases. CDR3 length: 14 amino acids. CDR1 and CDR2 from the germline V gene are SNHLY and FYNNEI. Trimming at V came to 6 bases and at J to 4 bases, leaving 8 bases not matched to a gene. The CDR3: CASRDRTGLYEQYF. The CDR3 DNA reads TGTGCCAGCAGGGACCGGACAGGGCTTTACGAGCAGTACTTC.

The rearrangement joins TRBV5-6 to TRBJ2-1; D is perhaps TRBD1 (6 bases). In germline, CDR1 is SGHDT, CDR2 YYEEEE. V was trimmed by 8 bases and J by 0 bases, leaving 15 bases between them. The CDR3 totals 15 residues. The CDR3 is CARSTGPSSYNEQFF. CDR3 coding DNA: TGTGCCAGAAGTACAGGGCCGAGCTCCTACAATGAGCAGTTCTTC.

V usage is TRBV9 and J usage is TRBJ2-7, with 11 bases lining up with TRBD1. CDR1 and CDR2 (germline): SGDLS, YYNGEE. The length of the CDR3 is 16 residues. The V gene end was trimmed by 2 bases and the J gene end by 2 bases; junction bases not matched to a gene: 6. The CDR3 coding sequence is TGTGCCAGCAGCGTGGGTCCGGGACAGGGGGCCTACGAGCAGTACTTC. It specifies CASSVGPGQGAYEQYF.

V and J are TRBV27 and TRBJ2-7; possible D gene TRBD1, 6 bases. Between the trimmed V and J ends, which lost 3 bases and 3 bases, there was a span of 12 bases. The V gene's germline CDR1 is MNHEY and CDR2 SMNVEV (reference sequence). The length of the CDR3 is 14 residues. The CDR3 reads CASSFDRKFYEQYF. The DNA of the CDR3 is TGTGCCAGCAGTTTTGACAGGAAGTTCTACGAGCAGTACTTC.

The gene calls are TRBV20-1 and TRBJ1-2; no reliable D call. Germline V lookup: CDR1 DFQATT, CDR2 SNEGSKA (reference sequence). V was pared by 3 bases and J by 0 bases, with 11 bases between. There are 14 residues in the CDR3. The CDR3 loop reads CSASAAATNYGYTF. For the CDR3, the DNA is TGCAGTGCTAGTGCCGCGGCCACTAACTATGGCTACACCTTC.

The chain is built from TRBV10-3 and TRBJ1-2; possible D gene TRBD1, 5 bases. The germline CDR1 and CDR2 sequences are ENHRY and SYGVKD. V was pared by 7 bases and J by 4 bases, with 13 bases between. The CDR3 is 13 amino acids. CDR3 amino acids: CAITAGPFYGYTF. DNA of the CDR3: TGTGCCATCACGGCGGGACCTTTCTATGGCTACACCTTC.

This chain uses TRBV4-1 with TRBJ2-7; 7 nucleotides line up with TRBD1. Germline V gene sequence: CDR1 MGHRA, CDR2 YSYEKL. Trimming cost V 4 bases and J 5 bases; bases outside gene matches: 8. CDR3 length equals 14 residues. In nucleotides, the CDR3 is TGCGCCAGCAGCCCCTTGACAGGGTCTAACGAGCAGTACTTC. It is translated as CASSPLTGSNEQYF.

This chain connects TRBV7-9 to TRBJ1-4, with D uncertain. The CDR3 sequence is 14 residues long. V was clipped by 3 bases and J by 7 bases, with 12 bases between them. Germline CDR1 is SEHNR and CDR2 is FQNEAQ (reference sequence). In DNA form, the CDR3 reads TGTGCCAGCAGCTTGAATCTATATGCTGAAAAACTGTTTTTT. Protein product: CASSLNLYAEKLFF.

In DNA form, the CDR3 reads TGTGCCACCAGCGCCCGGGACAGGGACCGTAATGAAAAACTGTTTTTT. This gives the protein CATSARDRDRNEKLFF. V is TRBV15 and J is TRBJ1-4; 9 bases align to TRBD1. The length of the CDR3 is 16 residues. The trim removed 5 bases at V and 4 bases at J, leaving 8 bases unmatched. Germline CDR1 and CDR2: LNHNV and YYDKDF (reference sequence).

This chain links TRBV30 with TRBJ1-1; D unclear. The CDR3 loop spans 12 amino acids. V gave up 3 bases and J gave up 6 bases, with 11 bases separating them. CDR1 and CDR2 (germline): GTSNPN, SVGIG (reference sequence). CDR3 sequence: CAWSARVAEAFF. In DNA form, the CDR3 reads TGTGCCTGGAGCGCCCGGGTAGCTGAAGCTTTCTTT.

The chain couples TRBV10-3 to TRBJ1-4, with TRBD1 identical over 7 bases. V lost 2 bases, J lost 8 bases, and 11 bases stayed unmatched. The CDR3 is 16 residues long. CDR1 and CDR2 from the germline V gene are ENHRY and SYGVKD. CDR3 DNA: TGTGCCATCAGTGAGGATCAACAGGGGCGGAGGGAAAAACTGTTTTTT. This translates into CAISEDQQGRREKLFF.

Details on this clone: Other DNA sequences in the sample encode the same CDR3. CDR3 nucleotides: TGTGCCAGCAGTCCCCGGGACAGGGGTTACGAGCAGTACTTC. Its protein product is CASSPRDRGYEQYF. The V and J genes are TRBV27 and TRBJ2-7, with 10 positions matching TRBD1. Germline values: CDR1 MNHEY, CDR2 SMNVEV (reference sequence). CDR3 length: 14 residues. The V segment lost 5 bases and the J segment 4 bases; nucleotides outside the gene matches: 5.

V usage is TRBV6-2 or TRBV6-3 and J usage is TRBJ1-2, with D hard to call. The CDR3 is 14 amino acids. V lost 6 bases, J lost 6 bases, and 17 bases lay in between. Germline assignment: CDR1 MNHEY and CDR2 SVGEGT. In nucleotides, the CDR3 is TGTGCCAGCAGCTCCTCGATGAGGTACGATGGCTACACCTTC. Translating it yields CASSSSMRYDGYTF.

CDR3 protein: CASSYASRGISPLHF. CDR3 bases: TGTGCCAGCAGTTACGCCTCCAGGGGGATTTCACCCCTCCACTTT. V usage is TRBV6-2 or TRBV6-3 and J usage is TRBJ1-6; 7 bases line up with TRBD1. The CDR3 length is 15 residues. The germline V gene encodes CDR1 MNHEY and CDR2 SVGEGT. V shed 2 bases, J shed 9 bases, and the junction held 7 bases outside the gene matches.

This chain connects TRBV7-9 to TRBJ1-3, with 7 bases aligning to TRBD1. CDR1 and CDR2 (germline): SEHNR, FQNEAQ (reference sequence). The CDR3 is 13 amino acids. V was pared by 7 bases and J by 6 bases, with 6 bases of the junction left unmatched. Here the CDR3 reads CASMGQQENTIYF. The CDR3, as DNA: TGTGCCAGCATGGGACAGCAGGAAAACACCATATATTTT. The entire variable domain, with the rest obtained from reference TRBV7-9 and TRBJ1-3, is as follows: DTGVSQNPRHKITKRGQNVTFRCDPISEHNRLYWYRQTLGQGPEFLTYFQNEAQLEKSRLLSDRFSAERPKGSFSTLEIQRTEQGDSAMYLCASMGQQENTIYFGEGSWLTVV.

The rearrangement links TRBV9 to TRBJ2-7; D gene unclear. V gave up 4 bases and J gave up 2 bases, with 13 bases separating them. Germline assignment: CDR1 SGDLS and CDR2 YYNGEE. This CDR3 region has 14 residues. For the CDR3, the DNA is TGTGCCAGCAGCTTGAGGCCAGAAACCTACGAGCAGTACTTC. Its translation is CASSLRPETYEQYF.

The gene calls are TRBV6-2 or TRBV6-3 and TRBJ1-1; D not resolved. The CDR3 spans 18 residues. V lost 2 bases and J lost 3, with 22 bases in between. Germline V gives CDR1 MNHEY, CDR2 SVGEGT. The DNA for the CDR3 is TGTGCCAGCAGTTACCGCCCTGCTCAGGATCCATTAGACACTGAAGCTTTCTTT. Protein sequence: CASSYRPAQDPLDTEAFF.

V and J are TRBV6-1 and TRBJ2-6; D gene unclear. Germline CDR1 is MNHNS and CDR2 is SASEGT. The CDR3 covers 15 residues. Trimming pared 3 bases from V and 3 bases from J, leaving 9 bases between. CDR3 nucleotides: TGTGCCAGCAGTGAGTTTGAGTTTGGGGCCAACGTCCTGACTTTC. Translating it yields CASSEFEFGANVLTF.

V gene TRBV27 combines with J gene TRBJ1-5, with 9 bases matching TRBD1. The CDR3 is 12 residues long. Looked up from germline, CDR1 is MNHEY and CDR2 is SMNVEV (reference sequence). J was trimmed by 6 bases and V by 7 bases; bases with no gene match: 1. In nucleotides, the CDR3 is TGTGCCAGCAAGACAGGGGGTCAGCCCCAGCATTTT. Translation gives CASKTGGQPQHF.

J is TRBJ2-5 and V is TRBV5-1; tentative D call: TRBD1 (7 bases). CDR1 is SGHRS and CDR2 is YFSETQ in the germline V gene. The CDR3 extends over 14 amino acids. The V end was cut by 3 bases, the J end by 1 base, with 10 bases between. The CDR3 is CASSSQGGQETQYF. The CDR3 coding sequence is TGCGCCAGCAGCTCCCAGGGGGGCCAAGAGACCCAGTACTTC.

The CDR3 bases are TGTGCCAGCGGACAGGGGGTCACCTACGAGCAGTACTTC. Translation gives CASGQGVTYEQYF. The J gene is TRBJ2-7, the V gene TRBV12-3 or TRBV12-4; TRBD1 matches at 10 bases. V shed 8 bases, J shed 2 bases, and the junction held 3 bases outside the gene matches. The CDR3 spans 13 residues.

The chain links TRBV28 to TRBJ2-7; possible D gene TRBD1, 5 bases. The germline CDR1 and CDR2 sequences are MDHEN and SYDVKM. The CDR3 has 13 amino acids. The V and J ends lost 2 bases and 0 bases respectively, with 5 bases between them. The CDR3, as DNA: TGTGCCAGCAGTTTAAGGGGCTCCTACGAGCAGTACTTC. It yields the protein CASSLRGSYEQYF. Full variable domain (remainder filled in from reference TRBV28 and TRBJ2-7): DVKVTQSSRYLVKRTGEKVFLECVQDMDHENMFWYRQDPGLGLRLIYFSYDVKMKEKGDIPEGYSVSREKKERFSLILESASTNQTSMYLCASSLRGSYEQYFGPGTRLTVT.

This rearrangement joins TRBV9 to TRBJ2-7; D is undetermined. The CDR3 length is 15 residues. V lost 4 bases to trimming and J lost 5 bases, with 19 bases between them. Germline V gene sequence: CDR1 SGDLS, CDR2 YYNGEE. This CDR3 reads CASSFLGRPVDEQYF. CDR3 coding DNA: TGTGCCAGCAGCTTTCTCGGCAGGCCTGTAGACGAGCAGTACTTC.

The chain uses TRBV19 and TRBJ2-7; 7 bases fit TRBD1. Germline V gene data show CDR1 as LNHDA and CDR2 as SQIVND (reference sequence). The CDR3 spans 13 residues. V dropped 4 bases and J dropped 9; count of bases not matched to a gene: 9. The CDR3 loop is CASSTGTATWQYF. The CDR3, as DNA: TGTGCCAGTAGTACCGGGACAGCCACTTGGCAGTACTTC.

The chain links TRBV11-2 to TRBJ2-7; D is possibly TRBD1 (5 bases). The CDR3 is 14 amino acids. CDR1 is SGHAT and CDR2 is FQNNGV in the germline V gene. The ends were cut back, 5 bases at V and 1 base at J, with 12 bases in the middle. CDR3 nucleotide sequence: TGTGCCAGCAGCGAGCAGGGTTTATCCTACGAGCAGTACTTC. Translation gives CASSEQGLSYEQYF.

This clone was seen at least ten times. The rearrangement links TRBV21-1 to TRBJ2-7; no DNA check was done on the table's D call, TRBD1. TRBV21-1 is classified as a pseudogene. This CDR3 spans 16 amino acids. The CDR3 reads CASSKDGTGATYEQYF. CDR3 sequence (DNA): TGTGCCAGCAGCAAAGACGGGACAGGGGCCACCTACGAGCAGTACTTC.

There are a few counts of this clone. This chain joins TRBV30 and TRBJ1-5; the match to TRBD1 covers 8 bases. Germline lookup yields CDR1 GTSNPN and CDR2 SVGIG (reference sequence). The CDR3 runs to 14 residues. J lost 0 bases, V lost 5 bases, and 3 bases had no gene match. The CDR3 coding sequence is TGTGCCTGGGGACAGGGTTATAGCAATCAGCCCCAGCATTTT. This encodes CAWGQGYSNQPQHF.

V is TRBV6-5 and J is TRBJ2-7; no firm D call. Trimming left V 8 bases short and J 2 bases short, with 16 bases between. The CDR3 has 14 residues. Looked up from germline, CDR1 is MNHEY and CDR2 is SVGAGI. CDR3 nucleotides: TGTGCCAGCCTCTCCCAGGCAATCGCCTACGAGCAGTACTTC. Amino acids: CASLSQAIAYEQYF.

CDR3 in DNA: TGTGCCTGGAGGGGGGGGGACAGGGCCCACGAGCAGTACTTC. Its translation is CAWRGGDRAHEQYF. V usage is TRBV30 and J usage is TRBJ2-7, with 9 bases that match TRBD1. CDR1 is GTSNPN, CDR2 SVGIG, per germline (reference sequence). The CDR3 runs 14 residues. Germline trimming cut 3 bases from V and 5 bases from J; bases unmatched to any gene: 8.

This clone showed up just once. The chain is built from TRBV5-1 and TRBJ2-5; TRBD2 aligns across 7 bases. The germline gives CDR1 SGHRS, CDR2 YFSETQ. The CDR3 is made up of 12 amino acids. Trimming at V came to 0 bases and at J to 7 bases, leaving 0 bases not matched to a gene. CDR3 in amino acids: CASSLERGTQYF. DNA for the CDR3: TGCGCCAGCAGCTTGGAGCGGGGGACCCAGTACTTC.

The chain combines TRBV6-1 with TRBJ2-1; no firm D call. Trimming removed 0 bases from V and 2 bases from J, with 8 bases in between. CDR1 MNHNS and CDR2 SASEGT come from the germline V gene. The CDR3 extends over 15 amino acids. Here the CDR3 DNA reads TGTGCCAGCAGTGAAGCCGATCTACCCTACAATGAGCAGTTCTTC. Translation gives CASSEADLPYNEQFF.

This chain connects TRBV2 to TRBJ2-7, with a weak D call TRBD1 (5 bases). The germline CDR1 and CDR2 sequences are SNHLY and FYNNEI. This CDR3 spans 12 amino acids. Between the trimmed V and J ends, which lost 8 bases and 1 base, there was a span of 9 bases. DNA for the CDR3: TGTGCCAGCTTACAGGAGTCCTACGAGCAGTACTTC. This sequence encodes CASLQESYEQYF. Full variable domain (missing parts from reference TRBV2 and TRBJ2-7): EPEVTQTPSHQVTQMGQEVILRCVPISNHLYFYWYRQILGQKVEFLVSFYNNEISEKSEIFDDQFSVERPDGSNFTLKIRSTKLEDSAMYFCASLQESYEQYFGPGTRLTVT.